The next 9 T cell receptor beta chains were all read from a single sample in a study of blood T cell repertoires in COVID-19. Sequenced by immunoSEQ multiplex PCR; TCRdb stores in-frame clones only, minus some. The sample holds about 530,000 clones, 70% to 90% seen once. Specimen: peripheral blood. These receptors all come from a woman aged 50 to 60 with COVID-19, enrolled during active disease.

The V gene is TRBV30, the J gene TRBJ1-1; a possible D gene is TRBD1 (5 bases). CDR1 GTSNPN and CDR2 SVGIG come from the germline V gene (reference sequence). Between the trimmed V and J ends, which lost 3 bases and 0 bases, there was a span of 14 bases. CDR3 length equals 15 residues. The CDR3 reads CAWSPAGRMNTEAFF. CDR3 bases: TGTGCCTGGAGCCCCGCGGGGCGGATGAACACTGAAGCTTTCTTT. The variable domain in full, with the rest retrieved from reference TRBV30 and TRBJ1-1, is SQTIHQWPATLVQPVGSPLSLECTVEGTSNPNLYWYRQAAGRGLQLLFYSVGIGQISSEVPQNLSASRPQDRQFILSSKKLLLSDSGFYLCAWSPAGRMNTEAFFGQGTRLTVV.

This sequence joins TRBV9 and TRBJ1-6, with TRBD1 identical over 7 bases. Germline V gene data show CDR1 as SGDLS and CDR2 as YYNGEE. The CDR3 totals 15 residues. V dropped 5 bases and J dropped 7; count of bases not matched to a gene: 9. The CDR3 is CASSEAGTANSPLHF. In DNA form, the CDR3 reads TGTGCCAGCAGTGAAGCAGGGACAGCGAATTCACCCCTCCACTTT.

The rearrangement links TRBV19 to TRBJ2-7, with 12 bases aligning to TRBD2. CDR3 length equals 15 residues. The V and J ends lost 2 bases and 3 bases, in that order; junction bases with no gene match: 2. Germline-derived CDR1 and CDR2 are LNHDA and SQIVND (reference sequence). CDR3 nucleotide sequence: TGTGCCAGTAGTATATCACTAGCGGGGGGCTACGAGCAGTACTTC. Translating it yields CASSISLAGGYEQYF.

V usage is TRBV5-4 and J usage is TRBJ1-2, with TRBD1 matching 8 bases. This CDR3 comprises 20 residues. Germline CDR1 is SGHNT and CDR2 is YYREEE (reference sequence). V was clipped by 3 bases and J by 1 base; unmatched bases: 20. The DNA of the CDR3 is TGTGCCAGCAGCTCGCCCTCACCGACAGGGGCCAGGCCCTTTAACTATGGCTACACCTTC. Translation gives CASSSPSPTGARPFNYGYTF.

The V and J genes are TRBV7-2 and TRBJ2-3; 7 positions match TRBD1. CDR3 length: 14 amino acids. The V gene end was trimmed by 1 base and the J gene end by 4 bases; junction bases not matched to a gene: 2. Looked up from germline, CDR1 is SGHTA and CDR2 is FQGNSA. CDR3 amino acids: CASSLGTGADTQYF. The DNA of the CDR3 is TGTGCCAGCAGCTTAGGTACAGGGGCAGATACGCAGTATTTT.

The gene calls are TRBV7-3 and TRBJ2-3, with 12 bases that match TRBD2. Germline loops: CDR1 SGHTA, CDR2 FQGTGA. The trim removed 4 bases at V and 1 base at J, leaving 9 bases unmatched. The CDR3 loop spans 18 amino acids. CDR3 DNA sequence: TGTGCCAGCAGCTCCTGGGCTAGCGGGGGGGCGGGCACAGATACGCAGTATTTT. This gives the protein CASSSWASGGAGTDTQYF.

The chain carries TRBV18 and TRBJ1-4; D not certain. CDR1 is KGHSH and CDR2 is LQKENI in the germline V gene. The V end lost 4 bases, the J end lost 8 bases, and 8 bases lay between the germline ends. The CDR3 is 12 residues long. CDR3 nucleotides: TGTGCCAGCTCACGGTCGACAGAAAAACTGTTTTTT. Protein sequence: CASSRSTEKLFF.

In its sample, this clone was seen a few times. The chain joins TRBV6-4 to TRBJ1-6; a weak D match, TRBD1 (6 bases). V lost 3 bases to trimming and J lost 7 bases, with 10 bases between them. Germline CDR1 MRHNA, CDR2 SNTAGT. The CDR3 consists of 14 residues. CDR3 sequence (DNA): TGTGCCAGCAGTGAACAGGGATACAATTCACCCCTCCACTTT. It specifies CASSEQGYNSPLHF.

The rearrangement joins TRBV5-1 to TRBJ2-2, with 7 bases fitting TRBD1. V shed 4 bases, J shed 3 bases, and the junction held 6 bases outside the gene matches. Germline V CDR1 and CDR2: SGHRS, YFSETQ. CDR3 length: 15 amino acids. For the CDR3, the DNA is TGCGCCAGCAGCCCTGAGGGGGCCGACACCGGGGAGCTGTTTTTT. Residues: CASSPEGADTGELFF.